This record looks at one T cell receptor beta chain sequence and its context. Its target is unknown. The data were obtained in a study of yellow fever vaccine responses in identical twins. Trimming pared 0 bases from V and 3 bases from J, leaving 9 bases between. This CDR3 comprises 15 residues. TCRdb re-derived calls from the RT-PCR reads in MiXCR, one entry per CDR3 protein. The sample has more than 1,500 distinct CDR3 sequences, 75% to 90% seen once. Study outcomes and limitations: Twins reportedly had a vaccine T cell response that seemed partly convergent, partly personalized.

The sequenced sample was T cells from blood (PBMCs), unsorted or a sorted subset (not recorded which), obtained before or after yellow fever vaccination (not recorded which). The sequence was collected from a woman aged 18-30 years who received the yellow fever vaccine. The chain carries TRBV23-1 and TRBJ1-5; the D is unclear. TRBV23-1 is an ORF for which the function is uncertain. CDR3 nucleotides: TGCGCCAGCAGTCAATCTAGGCAGATCAATCAGCCCCAGCATTTT. As protein: CASSQSRQINQPQHF.